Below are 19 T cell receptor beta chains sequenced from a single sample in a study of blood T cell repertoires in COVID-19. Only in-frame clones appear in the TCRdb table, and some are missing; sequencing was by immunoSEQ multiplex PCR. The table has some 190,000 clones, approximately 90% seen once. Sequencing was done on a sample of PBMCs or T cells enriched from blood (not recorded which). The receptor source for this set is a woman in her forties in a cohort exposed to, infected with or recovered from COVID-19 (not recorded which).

In DNA form, the CDR3 reads TGTGCCAGTAGGGATACCCGAAGGGGTGAGCAGTTCTTC. This sequence encodes CASRDTRRGEQFF. V is TRBV19 and J is TRBJ2-1; a possible D gene is TRBD1 (5 bases). The V and J ends lost 6 bases and 9 bases respectively, with 15 bases between them. The CDR3 runs 13 residues. Germline lookup yields CDR1 LNHDA and CDR2 SQIVND (reference sequence).

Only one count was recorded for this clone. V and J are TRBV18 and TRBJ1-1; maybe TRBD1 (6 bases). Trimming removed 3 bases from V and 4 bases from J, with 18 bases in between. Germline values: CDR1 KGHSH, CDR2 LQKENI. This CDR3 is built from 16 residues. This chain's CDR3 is CASSPRGGAYGTEAFF. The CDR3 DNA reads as TGTGCCAGCTCACCCCGAGGGGGGGCATATGGCACTGAAGCTTTCTTT. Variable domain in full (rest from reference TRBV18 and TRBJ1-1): NAGVMQNPRHLVRRRGQEARLRCSPMKGHSHVYWYRQLPEEGLKFMVYLQKENIIDESGMPKERFSAEFPKEGPSILRIQQVVRGDSAAYFCASSPRGGAYGTEAFFGQGTRLTVV.

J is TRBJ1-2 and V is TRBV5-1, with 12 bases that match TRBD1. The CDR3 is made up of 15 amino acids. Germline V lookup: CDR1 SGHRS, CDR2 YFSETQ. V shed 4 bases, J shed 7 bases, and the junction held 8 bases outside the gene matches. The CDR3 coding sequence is TGCGCCAGCAGCCCCGATCCGGGACAGGGGGCTGGCTACACCTTC. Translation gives CASSPDPGQGAGYTF.

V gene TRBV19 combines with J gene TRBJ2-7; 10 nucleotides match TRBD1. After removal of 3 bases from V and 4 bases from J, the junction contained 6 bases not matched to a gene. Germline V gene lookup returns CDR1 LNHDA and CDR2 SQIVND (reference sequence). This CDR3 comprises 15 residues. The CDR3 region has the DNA TGTGCCAGTAGTATCAGTGGGACAGGGGATTACGAGCAGTACTTC. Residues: CASSISGTGDYEQYF.

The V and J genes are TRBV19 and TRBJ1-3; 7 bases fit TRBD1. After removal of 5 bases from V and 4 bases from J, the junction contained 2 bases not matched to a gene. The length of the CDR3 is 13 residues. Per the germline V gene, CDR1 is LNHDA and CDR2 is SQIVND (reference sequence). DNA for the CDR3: TGTGCCAGTAGTCCACAGGGGGGAAACACCATATATTTT. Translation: CASSPQGGNTIYF.

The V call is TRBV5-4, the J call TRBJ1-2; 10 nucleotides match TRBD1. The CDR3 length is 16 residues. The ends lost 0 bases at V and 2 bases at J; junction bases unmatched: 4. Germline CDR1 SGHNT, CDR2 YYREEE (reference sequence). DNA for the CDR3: TGTGCCAGCAGCTTGGATCCGGGACAGGGGAACTATGGCTACACCTTC. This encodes CASSLDPGQGNYGYTF.

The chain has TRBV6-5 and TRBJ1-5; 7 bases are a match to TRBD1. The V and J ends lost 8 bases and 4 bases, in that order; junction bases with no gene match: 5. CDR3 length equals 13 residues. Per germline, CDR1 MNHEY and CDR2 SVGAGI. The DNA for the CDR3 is TGTGCCAGCTCGAAGGGGGCAAATCAGCCCCAGCATTTT. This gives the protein CASSKGANQPQHF.

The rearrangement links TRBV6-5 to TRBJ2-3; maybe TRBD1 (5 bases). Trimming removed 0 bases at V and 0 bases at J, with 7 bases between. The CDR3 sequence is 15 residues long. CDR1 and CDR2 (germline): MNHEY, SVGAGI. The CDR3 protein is CASSYSTASTDTQYF. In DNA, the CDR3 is TGTGCCAGCAGTTACTCGACAGCGAGCACAGATACGCAGTATTTT.

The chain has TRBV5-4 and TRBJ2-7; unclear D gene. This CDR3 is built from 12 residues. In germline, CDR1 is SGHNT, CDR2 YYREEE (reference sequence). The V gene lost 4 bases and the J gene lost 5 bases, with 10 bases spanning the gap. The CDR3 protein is CASSTKVDEQYF. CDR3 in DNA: TGTGCCAGCAGCACTAAAGTCGACGAGCAGTACTTC.

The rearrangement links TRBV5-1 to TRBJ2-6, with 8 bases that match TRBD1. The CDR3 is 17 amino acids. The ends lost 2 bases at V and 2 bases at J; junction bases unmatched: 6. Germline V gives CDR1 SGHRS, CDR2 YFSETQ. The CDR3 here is CASSFGQGRAGANVLTF. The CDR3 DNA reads TGCGCCAGCAGCTTTGGACAGGGTAGGGCTGGGGCCAACGTCCTGACTTTC.

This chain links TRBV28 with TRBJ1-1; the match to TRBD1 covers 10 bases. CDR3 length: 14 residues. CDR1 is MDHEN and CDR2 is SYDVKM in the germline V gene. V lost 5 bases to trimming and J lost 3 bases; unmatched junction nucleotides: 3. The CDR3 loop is CASSRTGGYTEAFF. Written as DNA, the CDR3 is TGTGCCAGCAGTCGGACAGGGGGGTACACTGAAGCTTTCTTT.

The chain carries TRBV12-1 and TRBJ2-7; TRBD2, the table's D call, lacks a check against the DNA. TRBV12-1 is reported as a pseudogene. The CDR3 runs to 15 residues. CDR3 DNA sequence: TGTGCCAGCAGCTTTGCGCACCGGGAACATTACGAGCAGTACTTC. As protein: CASSFAHREHYEQYF.

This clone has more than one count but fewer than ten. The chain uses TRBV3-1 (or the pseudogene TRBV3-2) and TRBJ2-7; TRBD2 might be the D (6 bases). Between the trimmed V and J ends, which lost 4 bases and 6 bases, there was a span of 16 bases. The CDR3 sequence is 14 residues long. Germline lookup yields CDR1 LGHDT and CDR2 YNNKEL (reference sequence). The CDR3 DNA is TGTGCCAGCAGCCCGTCGGGGGTCCCCGGCGAGCAGTACTTC. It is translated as CASSPSGVPGEQYF.

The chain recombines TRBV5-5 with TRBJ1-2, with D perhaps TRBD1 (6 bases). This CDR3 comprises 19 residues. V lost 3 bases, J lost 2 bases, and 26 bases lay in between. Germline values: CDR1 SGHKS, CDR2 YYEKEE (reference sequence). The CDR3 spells CASSSNVGTPSISNYGYTF. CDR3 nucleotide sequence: TGTGCCAGCAGCTCCAATGTTGGGACACCCTCAATTTCCAACTATGGCTACACCTTC.

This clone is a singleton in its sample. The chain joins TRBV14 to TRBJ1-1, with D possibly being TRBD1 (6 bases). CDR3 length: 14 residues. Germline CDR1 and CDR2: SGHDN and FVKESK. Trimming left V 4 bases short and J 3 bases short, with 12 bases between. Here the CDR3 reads CASSLTGSYTEAFF. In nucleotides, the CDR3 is TGTGCCAGCAGCCTTACAGGGAGTTACACTGAAGCTTTCTTT. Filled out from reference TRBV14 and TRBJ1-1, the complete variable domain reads EAGVTQFPSHSVIEKGQTVTLRCDPISGHDNLYWYRRVMGKEIKFLLHFVKESKQDESGMPNNRFLAERTGGTYSTLKVQPAELEDSGVYFCASSLTGSYTEAFFGQGTRLTVV.

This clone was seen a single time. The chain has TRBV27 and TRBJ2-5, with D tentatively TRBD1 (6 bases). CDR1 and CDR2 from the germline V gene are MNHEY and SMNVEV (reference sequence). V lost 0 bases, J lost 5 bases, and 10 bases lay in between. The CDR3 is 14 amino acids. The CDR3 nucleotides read TGTGCCAGCAGTTTATCGGGCCAGGGGGAGACCCAGTACTTC. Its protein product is CASSLSGQGETQYF.

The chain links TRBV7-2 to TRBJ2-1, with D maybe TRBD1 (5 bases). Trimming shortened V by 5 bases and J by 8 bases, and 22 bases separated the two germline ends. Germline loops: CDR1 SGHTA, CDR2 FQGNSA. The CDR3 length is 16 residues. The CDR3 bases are TGTGCCAGCAGCCTTCTCTTCGGACACCCACCTCATGAGCAGTTCTTC. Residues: CASSLLFGHPPHEQFF.

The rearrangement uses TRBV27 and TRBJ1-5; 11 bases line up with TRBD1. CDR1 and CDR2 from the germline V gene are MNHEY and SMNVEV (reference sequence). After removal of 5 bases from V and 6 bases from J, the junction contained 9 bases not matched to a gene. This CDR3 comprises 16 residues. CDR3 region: CASSPRTGGNGQPQHF. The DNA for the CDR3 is TGTGCCAGCAGTCCTAGGACAGGGGGCAACGGTCAGCCCCAGCATTTT.

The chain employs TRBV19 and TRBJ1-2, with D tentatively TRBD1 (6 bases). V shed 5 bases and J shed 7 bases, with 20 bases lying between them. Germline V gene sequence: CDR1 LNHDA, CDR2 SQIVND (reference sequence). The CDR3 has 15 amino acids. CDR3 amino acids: CASSWGRGTNSGYTF. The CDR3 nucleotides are TGTGCCAGTAGTTGGGGCCGAGGGACAAACAGTGGCTACACCTTC.